What follows describes a single T cell receptor beta chain. PCR employed 60 Vbeta and 13 Jbeta primers. The assay was immunoSEQ multiplex PCR, and TCRdb's table has in-frame clones only and misses some. The table gives 30,000 to 45,000 clones; the top ten clones make up 8.9% of it. V was trimmed by 3 bases and J by 0 bases, leaving 9 bases between them. CDR1 LGHNA and CDR2 YNFKEQ come from the germline V gene. CDR3 length: 15 residues. This entry comes from a study of cytomegalovirus exposure and HLA in healthy donors. Sequencing input: PBMCs. The TCR was taken from a man aged 40-49 years in good health and CMV-seropositive. The V call is TRBV4-2, the J call TRBJ2-1; the D gene is possibly TRBD2 (5 bases). In nucleotides, the CDR3 is TGTGCCAGCAGCCATGGCCGGGGCTCCTACAATGAGCAGTTCTTC. Its protein is CASSHGRGSYNEQFF.